This passage covers 8 T cell receptor beta chains from one sample sequenced in a study of cytomegalovirus exposure and HLA in healthy donors. The primer mix had 60 Vbeta and 13 Jbeta primers. Only in-frame clones appear in the TCRdb table, and some are missing; sequencing was by immunoSEQ multiplex PCR. The table lists approximately 75,000 clones. Material: PBMCs. The source of these receptors is a boy between 10 and 17 years old in good health and CMV-seronegative.

As DNA, the CDR3 is TGCAGCGTCACACTAGCGGGAGGGCCTGGTTCCTACAATGAGCAGTTCTTC. This encodes CSVTLAGGPGSYNEQFF. V is TRBV29-1 and J is TRBJ2-1, with TRBD2 identical over 13 bases. Germline assignment: CDR1 SQVTM and CDR2 ANQGSEA. The CDR3 is 17 residues long. The V gene end was trimmed by 6 bases and the J gene end by 1 base; junction bases not matched to a gene: 9.

This rearrangement joins TRBV4-2 to TRBJ2-7; TRBD2 agrees at 14 bases. The V gene end was trimmed by 3 bases and the J gene end by 3 bases; junction bases not matched to a gene: 1. This CDR3 is built from 15 residues. Germline CDR1 and CDR2: LGHNA and YNFKEQ. This CDR3 reads CASSQGLAGVYEQYF. The DNA of the CDR3 is TGTGCCAGCAGCCAGGGACTAGCGGGAGTCTACGAGCAGTACTTC.

This chain joins TRBV5-1 and TRBJ1-1; D uncertain. The V end lost 2 bases, the J end lost 5 bases, and 10 bases lay between the germline ends. The CDR3 has 13 amino acids. Germline assignment: CDR1 SGHRS and CDR2 YFSETQ. The CDR3 sequence: CASSLMGGTEAFF. DNA for the CDR3: TGCGCCAGCAGCTTAATGGGAGGGACTGAAGCTTTCTTT.

The rearrangement uses TRBV6-1 and TRBJ1-4; the D is unclear. Per the germline V gene, CDR1 is MNHNS and CDR2 is SASEGT. The CDR3 consists of 18 residues. V was cut by 1 base and J by 0 bases, with 15 bases left in between. This chain's CDR3 is CASSEERRGHATNEKLFF. The CDR3 nucleotides read TGTGCCAGCAGTGAAGAAAGGCGTGGGCATGCAACTAATGAAAAACTGTTTTTT.

The rearrangement joins TRBV4-2 to TRBJ2-7; D is possibly TRBD1 (6 bases). V was clipped by 3 bases and J by 3 bases, with 18 bases between them. CDR3 length: 16 amino acids. Germline CDR1 is LGHNA and CDR2 is YNFKEQ. The CDR3 coding sequence is TGTGCCAGCAGCCACTCCTCGGGGACAAGCATCTACGAGCAGTACTTC. This encodes CASSHSSGTSIYEQYF.

The genes are TRBV30 and TRBJ1-2, with D hard to call. Looked up from germline, CDR1 is GTSNPN and CDR2 is SVGIG (reference sequence). The length of the CDR3 is 17 residues. The V gene lost 3 bases and the J gene lost 0 bases, with 20 bases spanning the gap. The chain's CDR3 is CAWSVRRAQSPNYGYTF. The CDR3 region has the DNA TGTGCCTGGAGCGTCCGAAGAGCGCAGAGCCCTAACTATGGCTACACCTTC.

The CDR3 loop reads CASIKGAGDTEAFF. DNA for the CDR3: TGTGCCAGCATCAAAGGGGCAGGGGACACTGAAGCTTTCTTT. The V and J genes are TRBV6-5 and TRBJ1-1; weak D call: TRBD1 (6 bases). The germline V gene has CDR1 MNHEY and CDR2 SVGAGI. There are 14 residues in the CDR3. V lost 7 bases and J 3 bases, leaving 15 bases between the germline ends.

This sequence joins TRBV7-9 and TRBJ1-2, with 10 bases aligning to TRBD1. J was trimmed by 4 bases and V by 5 bases; bases with no gene match: 4. Germline CDR1 SEHNR, CDR2 FQNEAQ (reference sequence). There are 14 residues in the CDR3. For the CDR3, the DNA is TGTGCCAGCAGCCCGGGACAGGGGCCCTATGGCTACACCTTC. It is translated as CASSPGQGPYGYTF.